This TCR beta chain emerged from a study of blood T cells in healthy people across ages. Across the whole study: Through template switching, about one barcoded beta molecule was captured per two T cells, as measured in model experiments. Points from the study as a whole: Diversity of TCR beta per million T cells declined in a roughly linear way with age. What prevented conclusive comparison of naive and antigen-experienced cells was that PBMCs were unsorted.

CDR1 SGHRS and CDR2 YFSETQ come from the germline V gene. V lost 10 bases and J lost 4, with 29 bases in between. The CDR3 length is 17 residues. This clonotype has a handful of counts. Its target is not known. Through a sample-barcoded 5' primer and a J-beta primer mix, a second PCR was run for about 7 to 12 cycles. TCRdb fed the 5' RACE reads into MiXCR, producing one record per CDR3 protein. The profile shows fewer than 2 million distinct CDR3 sequences, 30% to 40% of them singletons. Per sample, no less than 5.5 micrograms of total RNA were extracted. This chain connects TRBV5-1 to TRBJ1-1, with D perhaps TRBD1 (5 bases). Sequencing was done on a sample of blood. The TCR originated in a human donor in good health. For the CDR3, the DNA is TGCGCCTCATCAGTCATTAGGGGAGGAAGGGGTTCCACTGAAGCTTTCTTT. This encodes CASSVIRGGRGSTEAFF. Supplemented by reference TRBV5-1 and TRBJ1-1, the full variable domain reads KAGVTQTPRYLIKTRGQQVTLSCSPISGHRSVSWYQQTPGQGLQFLFEYFSETQRNKGNFPGRFSGRQFSNSRSEMNVSTLELGDSALYLCASSVIRGGRGSTEAFFGQGTRLTVV.